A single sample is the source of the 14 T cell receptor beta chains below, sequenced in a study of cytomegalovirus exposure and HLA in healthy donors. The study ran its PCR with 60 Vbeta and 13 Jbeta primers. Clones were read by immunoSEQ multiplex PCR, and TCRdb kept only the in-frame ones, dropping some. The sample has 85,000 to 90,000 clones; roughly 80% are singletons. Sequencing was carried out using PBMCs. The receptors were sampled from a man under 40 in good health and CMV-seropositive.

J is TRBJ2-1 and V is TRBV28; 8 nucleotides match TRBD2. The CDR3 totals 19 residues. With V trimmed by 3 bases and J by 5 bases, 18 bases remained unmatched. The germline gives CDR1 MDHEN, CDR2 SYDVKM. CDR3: CASSFPLTTGTRSHNEQFF. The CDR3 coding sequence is TGTGCCAGCAGTTTCCCTTTAACCACCGGGACTAGGTCCCACAATGAGCAGTTCTTC.

CDR3 protein: CASTRGQYNDATNEKLFF. The CDR3 region has the DNA TGTGCCAGCACCCGAGGACAGTACAACGATGCAACTAATGAAAAACTGTTTTTT. This chain connects TRBV11-2 to TRBJ1-4; possible D gene TRBD1, 6 bases. Trimming took off 7 bases at V and 0 bases at J, with 21 bases between the two ends. The CDR3 extends over 18 amino acids. CDR1 is SGHAT and CDR2 is FQNNGV in the germline V gene.

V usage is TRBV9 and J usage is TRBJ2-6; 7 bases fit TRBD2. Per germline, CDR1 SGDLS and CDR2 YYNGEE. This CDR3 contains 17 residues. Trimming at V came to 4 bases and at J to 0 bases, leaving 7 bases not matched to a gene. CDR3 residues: CASSPGGGYSGANVLTF. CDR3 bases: TGTGCCAGCAGCCCCGGGGGAGGGTACTCTGGGGCCAACGTCCTGACTTTC.

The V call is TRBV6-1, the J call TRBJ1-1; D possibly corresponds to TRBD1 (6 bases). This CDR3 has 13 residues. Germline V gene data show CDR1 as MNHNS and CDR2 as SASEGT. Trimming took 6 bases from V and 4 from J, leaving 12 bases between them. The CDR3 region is CASRKGQSTEAFF. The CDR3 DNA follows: TGTGCCAGCAGAAAAGGACAGTCCACTGAAGCTTTCTTT.

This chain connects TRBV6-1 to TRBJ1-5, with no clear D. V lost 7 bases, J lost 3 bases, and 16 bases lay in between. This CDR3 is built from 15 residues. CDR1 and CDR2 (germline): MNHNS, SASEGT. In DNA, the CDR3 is TGTGCCAGCAAGCGGGGTAACGGGATCAATCAGCCCCAGCATTTT. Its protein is CASKRGNGINQPQHF.

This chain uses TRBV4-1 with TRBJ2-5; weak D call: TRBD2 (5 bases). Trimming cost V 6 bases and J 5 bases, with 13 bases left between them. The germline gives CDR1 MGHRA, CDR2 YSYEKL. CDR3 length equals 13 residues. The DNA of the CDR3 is TGCGCCAGCAGGCCCGGGAACTCTGAGACCCAGTACTTC. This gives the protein CASRPGNSETQYF.

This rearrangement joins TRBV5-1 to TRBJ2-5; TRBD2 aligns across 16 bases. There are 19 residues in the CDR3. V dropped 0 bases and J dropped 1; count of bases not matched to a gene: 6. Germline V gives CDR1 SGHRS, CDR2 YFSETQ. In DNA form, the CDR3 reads TGCGCCAGCAGCTTGGCGGGACTAGCGGGGGGGCCCCGCCAAGAGACCCAGTACTTC. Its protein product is CASSLAGLAGGPRQETQYF.

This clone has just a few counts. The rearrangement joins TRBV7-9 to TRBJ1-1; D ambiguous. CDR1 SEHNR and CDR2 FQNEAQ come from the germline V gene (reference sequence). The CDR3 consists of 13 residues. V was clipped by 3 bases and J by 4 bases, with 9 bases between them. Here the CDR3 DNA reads TGTGCCAGCAGCTTGGAAGGGAGCACTGAAGCTTTCTTT. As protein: CASSLEGSTEAFF.

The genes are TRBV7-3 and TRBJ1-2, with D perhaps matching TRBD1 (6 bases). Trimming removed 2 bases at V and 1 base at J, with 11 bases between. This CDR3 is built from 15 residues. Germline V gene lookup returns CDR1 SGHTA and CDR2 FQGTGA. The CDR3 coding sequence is TGTGCCAGCAGCTTATCGGGGGGCAATAACTATGGCTACACCTTC. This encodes CASSLSGGNNYGYTF.

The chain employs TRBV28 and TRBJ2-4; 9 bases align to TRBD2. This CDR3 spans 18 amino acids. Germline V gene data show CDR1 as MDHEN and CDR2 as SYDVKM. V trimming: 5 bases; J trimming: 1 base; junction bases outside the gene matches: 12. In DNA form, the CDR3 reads TGTGCCAGCAGTCCTAGACGTCTGCGGGGGGGGGCCAAAAACATTCAGTACTTC. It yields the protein CASSPRRLRGGAKNIQYF.

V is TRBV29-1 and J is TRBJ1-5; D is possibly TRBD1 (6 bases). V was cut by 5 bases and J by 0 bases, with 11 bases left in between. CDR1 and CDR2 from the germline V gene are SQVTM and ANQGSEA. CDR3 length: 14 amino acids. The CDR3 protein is CSVTTGSSNQPQHF. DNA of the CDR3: TGCAGCGTTACCACAGGGAGTAGCAATCAGCCCCAGCATTTT.

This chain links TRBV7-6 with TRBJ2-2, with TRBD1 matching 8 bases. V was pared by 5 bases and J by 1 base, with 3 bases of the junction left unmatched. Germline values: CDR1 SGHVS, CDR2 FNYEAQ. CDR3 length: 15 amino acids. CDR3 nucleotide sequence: TGTGCCAGCAGCGGACAGGGCCTGAACACCGGGGAGCTGTTTTTT. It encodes CASSGQGLNTGELFF.

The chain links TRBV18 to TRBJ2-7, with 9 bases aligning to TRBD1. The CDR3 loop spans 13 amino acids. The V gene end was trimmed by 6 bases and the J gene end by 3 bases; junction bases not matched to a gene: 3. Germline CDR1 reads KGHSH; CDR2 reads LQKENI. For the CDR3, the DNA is TGTGCCAGCTCGCAGGACAGGGGCTACGAGCAGTACTTC. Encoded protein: CASSQDRGYEQYF.

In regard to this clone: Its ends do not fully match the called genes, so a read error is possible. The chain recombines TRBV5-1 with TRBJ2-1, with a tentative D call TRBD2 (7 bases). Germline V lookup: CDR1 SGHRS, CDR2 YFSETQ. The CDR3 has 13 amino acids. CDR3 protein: CASEGGPGNERFF. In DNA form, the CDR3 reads TGCGCCAGCGAGGGGGGGCCGGGTAATGAGCGGTTCTTC.